This TCR beta chain was identified during a study of T cells and Merkel cell carcinoma outcomes. General observations from the study: Reportedly, T-cell repertoire with density predicts Merkel cell carcinoma outcomes.

Only in-frame clones appear in the TCRdb table, and some are missing; sequencing was by immunoSEQ multiplex PCR. Of some 6,100 clones in the sample, approximately 75% were seen once. Germline V lookup: CDR1 SGHRS, CDR2 YFSETQ. Trimming left V 5 bases short and J 6 bases short, with 18 bases between. CDR3 size: 15 residues. Points on this clone: Its antigen is still unknown.

The TCR was taken from a human donor with Merkel cell carcinoma. This rearrangement joins TRBV5-1 to TRBJ1-5; tentatively, D is TRBD1 (6 bases). Sequencing used tumor tissue from Merkel cell carcinoma. CDR3 nucleotides: TGCGCCAGCAGTCGACAAGGGGGAGGGACTCAGCCCCAGCATTTT. This gives the protein CASSRQGGGTQPQHF.